This T cell receptor (beta chain) was recorded in a study of blood T cell repertoires in COVID-19. Study information: The United States, Italy and Spain were the sources of the acute and convalescent COVID-19 samples.

Participants reported their clinical history, and cohort assignment relied on those reports. Donors of Cohort 3 who recovered were those that had two negative PCRs, clearance, or symptom resolution. CDR3 length: 13 amino acids. V dropped 4 bases and J dropped 3 bases, with 10 bases sitting between them. The germline V gene has CDR1 LGHNA and CDR2 YNFKEQ. Sequenced by immunoSEQ multiplex PCR; TCRdb stores in-frame clones only, minus some. The sample contains around 190,000 clones, 75% to 90% of which appear only once. Sequencing used PBMCs or T cells enriched from blood (not recorded which). The TCR sequence derives from a man in his forties who had recovered from COVID-19. This sequence joins TRBV4-2 and TRBJ2-7; D perhaps matches TRBD2 (5 bases). This CDR3 reads CASSPQEGYEQYF. In DNA, the CDR3 is TGTGCCAGCAGCCCACAAGAGGGCTACGAGCAGTACTTC.